This T cell receptor (beta chain) was found in a study of molecular identifiers for immune sequencing clone quantification. Study outcomes and limitations: Barcodes shared by identical TCR molecules could lead to underestimated sizes of highly expanded clones. Naive cells had under 1% of molecules in clones above 20 RNA copies, effectors over 99%.

As CD8+CD4-CCR7+CD45RA+ cells, naive CD8 T cells were sorted. This clonotype was found many times. No antigen is known for it. TCRdb reprocessed the PCR reads with MiXCR, giving one entry per CDR3 protein. Of roughly 86,000 distinct CDR3 sequences listed, 15% to 20% were seen once; the top ten hold roughly 0.85%. Per the germline V gene, CDR1 is SGDLS and CDR2 is YYNGEE. The CDR3 has 16 amino acids. V was pared by 3 bases and J by 4 bases, with 16 bases between. The source is a human donor in good health. Some libraries in this study had Jurkat cell RNA spiked in. The J gene is TRBJ2-2, the V gene TRBV9, with D perhaps being TRBD1 or TRBD2 (5 bases each). The specimen sequenced was naive CD8+ T cells from blood, with Jurkat cell RNA spiked in. Regarding subset: FACS-sorted CD8+CD4-CCR7+CD45RA+ naive T cells. Written as DNA, the CDR3 is TGTGCCAGCAGCGAGACCGGGGCAGGGATCACCGGGGAGCTGTTTTTT. Amino acids: CASSETGAGITGELFF.